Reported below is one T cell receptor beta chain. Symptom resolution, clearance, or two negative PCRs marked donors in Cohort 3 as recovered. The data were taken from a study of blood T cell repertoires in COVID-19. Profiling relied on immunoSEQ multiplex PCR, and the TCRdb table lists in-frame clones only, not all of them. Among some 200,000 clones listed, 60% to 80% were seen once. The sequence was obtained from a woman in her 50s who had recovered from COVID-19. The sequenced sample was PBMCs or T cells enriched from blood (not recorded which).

The chain's CDR3 is CASLERASGNTIYF. The CDR3 DNA is TGTGCCAGCTTAGAGAGAGCATCTGGAAACACCATATATTTT. This chain connects TRBV6-5 to TRBJ1-3; D is unclear. Germline-derived CDR1 and CDR2 are MNHEY and SVGAGI. Trimming removed 8 bases at V and 1 base at J, with 12 bases between. The CDR3 has 14 residues.